One TCR beta chain is described in this entry. What it recognizes is unknown. The sample belongs to a study of identical twins. Germline V gene sequence: CDR1 KGHSH, CDR2 LQKENI. V shed 2 bases and J shed 4 bases, with 10 bases lying between them. This CDR3 comprises 14 residues. TCRdb redid the calling of the 5' RACE reads with MiXCR, one entry per CDR3 protein. The data contain around 650,000 distinct CDR3 sequences, under 8.5% of them seen just once; the ten biggest clones take up around 1.6%. Broader study findings: Insertions were reduced in abundant cord blood beta clonotypes but not in memory repertoires.

These data were also filed under a second study, of yellow fever vaccine responses in identical twins.

This TCR derives from a woman under 30 in good health. The chain employs TRBV18 and TRBJ2-3; D tentatively fits TRBD1 or TRBD2 (6 bases each). Sequenced input: PBMCs. Here the CDR3 DNA reads TGTGCCAGCTCACCATCGGGGGCGTCAGATACGCAGTATTTT. It specifies CASSPSGASDTQYF.